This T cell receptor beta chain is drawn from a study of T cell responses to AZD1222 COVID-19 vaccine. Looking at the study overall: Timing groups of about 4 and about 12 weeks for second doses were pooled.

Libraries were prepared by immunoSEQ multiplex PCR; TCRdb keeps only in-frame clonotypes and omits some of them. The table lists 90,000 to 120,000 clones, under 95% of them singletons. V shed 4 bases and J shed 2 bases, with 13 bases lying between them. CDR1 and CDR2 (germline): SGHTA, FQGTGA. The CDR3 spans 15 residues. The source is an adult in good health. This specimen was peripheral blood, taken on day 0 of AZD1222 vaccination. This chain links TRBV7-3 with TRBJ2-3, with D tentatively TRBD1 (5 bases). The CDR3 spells CASSSDSSVTDTQYF. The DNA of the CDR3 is TGTGCCAGCAGCTCCGACAGTTCTGTCACAGATACGCAGTATTTT.